The 8 T cell receptor beta chains given below trace back to one sample, sequenced in a study of blood T cell repertoires in COVID-19. Measured with immunoSEQ multiplex PCR; TCRdb has only the in-frame clones, and not every one. The sample has about 39,000 clones; around 96% are singletons. Sequenced sample: peripheral blood. Receptor source: a human donor with active COVID-19. The donor label of this sample is uncertain.

The chain employs TRBV11-3 and TRBJ2-1; tentative D call: TRBD1 (6 bases). The CDR3 runs to 14 residues. The V and J ends lost 1 base and 9 bases respectively, with 13 bases between them. Germline V gene data show CDR1 as SGHNT and CDR2 as YENEEA. The CDR3 sequence is CASSLGTVGGEQFF. The CDR3 region has the DNA TGTGCCAGCAGCTTAGGGACAGTGGGCGGTGAGCAGTTCTTC.

The V gene is TRBV28, the J gene TRBJ1-2; TRBD1 aligns across 9 bases. The germline gives CDR1 MDHEN, CDR2 SYDVKM. The CDR3 is 18 residues long. V was clipped by 1 base and J by 2 bases; unmatched bases: 11. As DNA, the CDR3 is TGTGCCAGCAGTTTATCATGGGGGACAGGGACCTACAACTATGGCTACACCTTC. Translation gives CASSLSWGTGTYNYGYTF.

This chain joins TRBV28 and TRBJ1-3; no clear D gene. Germline-derived CDR1 and CDR2 are MDHEN and SYDVKM. V was cut by 4 bases and J by 5 bases, with 3 bases left in between. The CDR3 covers 11 residues. The CDR3 nucleotides are TGTGCCAGCAGTTACAGAAACACCATATATTTT. Residues: CASSYRNTIYF.

V is TRBV11-2 and J is TRBJ2-7; 9 bases match TRBD1. The trim removed 5 bases at V and 3 bases at J, leaving 8 bases unmatched. Germline V gene lookup returns CDR1 SGHAT and CDR2 FQNNGV. This CDR3 has 15 amino acids. CDR3 in amino acids: CASSQGQGLYYEQYF. CDR3 in DNA: TGTGCCAGCAGCCAGGGACAGGGACTATACTACGAGCAGTACTTC.

The chain couples TRBV5-6 to TRBJ2-1, with 9 nucleotides matching TRBD1. This CDR3 contains 15 residues. Losses at the gene ends were 4 bases for V and 12 bases for J; bases not matched to a gene: 14. Germline V lookup: CDR1 SGHDT, CDR2 YYEEEE. CDR3 sequence reads: CASSPGTGKGGGQFF. The CDR3 DNA reads as TGTGCCAGCAGCCCCGGGACAGGGAAAGGAGGCGGGCAGTTCTTC.

This chain uses TRBV6-4 with TRBJ2-3, with 7 bases lining up with TRBD1. The V gene end was trimmed by 4 bases and the J gene end by 1 base; junction bases not matched to a gene: 2. The CDR3 consists of 14 residues. Looked up from germline, CDR1 is MRHNA and CDR2 is SNTAGT. In DNA, the CDR3 is TGTGCCAGCAGTGGTACAGGGGGCACAGATACGCAGTATTTT. This sequence encodes CASSGTGGTDTQYF.

The chain combines TRBV7-2 with TRBJ1-2, with D unclear. Germline lookup yields CDR1 SGHTA and CDR2 FQGNSA. Trimming stripped 5 bases from V and 2 bases from J, with 15 bases between. The CDR3 runs 15 residues. The CDR3 nucleotides are TGTGCCAGCAGCGAAAGGAGGGAAAACAACTATGGCTACACCTTC. Translation: CASSERRENNYGYTF.

This chain links TRBV19 with TRBJ2-1; perhaps TRBD2 as D (5 bases). CDR1 is LNHDA, CDR2 SQIVND, per germline (reference sequence). This CDR3 spans 13 amino acids. Deletions cut 3 bases from V and 7 bases from J, with 10 bases between. In DNA, the CDR3 is TGTGCCAGTAGTATCGGGATGCCGAATGAGCAGTTCTTC. Amino acid sequence: CASSIGMPNEQFF.